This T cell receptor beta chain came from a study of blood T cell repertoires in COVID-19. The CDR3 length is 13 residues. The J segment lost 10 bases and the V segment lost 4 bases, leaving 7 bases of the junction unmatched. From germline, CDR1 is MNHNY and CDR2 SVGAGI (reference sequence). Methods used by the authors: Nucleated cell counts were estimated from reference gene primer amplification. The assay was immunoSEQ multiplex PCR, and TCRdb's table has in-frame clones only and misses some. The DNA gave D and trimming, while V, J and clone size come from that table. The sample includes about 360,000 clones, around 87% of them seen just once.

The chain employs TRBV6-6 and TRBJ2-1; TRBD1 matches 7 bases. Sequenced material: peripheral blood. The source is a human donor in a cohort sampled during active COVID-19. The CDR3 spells CASSSTGLGEQFF. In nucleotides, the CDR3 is TGTGCCAGCAGTTCGACAGGGTTAGGAGAGCAGTTCTTC.